This T cell receptor beta chain is from a study of cytomegalovirus exposure and HLA in healthy donors. Study findings and constraints: It was reported that TCR beta sequences correctly inferred the HLA-A and HLA-B alleles for most subjects. In vitro confirmation showed a few CMV-associated chains to be CMV antigen specific.

This clone was recorded a few times. What it binds is unknown. PCR used 60 Vbeta primers and 13 Jbeta primers. The repertoire was sequenced with immunoSEQ multiplex PCR; TCRdb's copy has only in-frame clones and lacks some. The sample lists 80,000 or so clones; just over 75% were seen once. The CDR3 length is 12 residues. Trimming removed 8 bases at V and 10 bases at J, with 17 bases between. Germline assignment: CDR1 SGHNT and CDR2 YENEEA. This receptor was identified in a man aged 45-65 years in good health and CMV-seropositive. Sequencing was carried out using PBMCs. This chain uses TRBV11-3 with TRBJ1-1; D ambiguous. CDR3: CASLGGSMGAFF. The CDR3, as DNA: TGTGCCAGCTTGGGCGGGTCGATGGGAGCTTTCTTT.